A single sample is the source of the 8 T cell receptor beta chains below, sequenced in a study of radiation and T cells in renal cell carcinoma. Profiling relied on immunoSEQ multiplex PCR, and the TCRdb table lists in-frame clones only, not all of them. Of approximately 170,000 clones listed, around 90% are singletons. Time point: blood 4 weeks post-SBRT, at nephrectomy. Treatment: 15 Gy SBRT to primary tumor, nephrectomy 4 weeks later. The sequences come from blood, collected from a patient whose treatment included radiotherapy and nephrectomy. The receptor set was obtained from a woman aged 45 to 65 with renal cell carcinoma.

The gene calls are TRBV19 and TRBJ2-6, with a tentative D call TRBD2 (6 bases). The CDR3 has 21 residues. V gave up 1 base and J gave up 0 bases, with 22 bases separating them. Germline V gene data show CDR1 as LNHDA and CDR2 as SQIVND (reference sequence). CDR3: CASSIGGFWDSGLSGANVLTF. The CDR3 bases are TGTGCCAGTAGTATAGGTGGGTTTTGGGACTCGGGGCTCTCTGGGGCCAACGTCCTGACTTTC.

This clone was counted a single time. The V gene is TRBV6-6, the J gene TRBJ2-5; no clear D. CDR3 size: 12 residues. The V end lost 7 bases, the J end lost 0 bases, and 6 bases lay between the germline ends. Per the germline V gene, CDR1 is MNHNY and CDR2 is SVGAGI (reference sequence). The CDR3 is CASTRYQETQYF. CDR3 DNA: TGTGCCAGCACCCGGTACCAAGAGACCCAGTACTTC.

CDR3 amino acids: CASRTGGQALVGKLFF. CDR3 in DNA: TGTGCCAGTAGGACCGGTGGGCAGGCGCTGGTGGGAAAACTGTTTTTT. This sequence joins TRBV19 and TRBJ1-4, with D unclear. Germline V gene data show CDR1 as LNHDA and CDR2 as SQIVND (reference sequence). V shed 6 bases and J shed 10 bases, with 24 bases lying between them. The CDR3 spans 16 residues.

The V gene is TRBV5-4, the J gene TRBJ1-2; tentative D call: TRBD1 (5 bases). V shed 0 bases and J shed 2 bases, with 14 bases lying between them. There are 16 residues in the CDR3. CDR1 is SGHNT, CDR2 YYREEE, per germline (reference sequence). CDR3 loop: CASSLVGVRANYGYTF. DNA for the CDR3: TGTGCCAGCAGCTTGGTGGGGGTCCGAGCCAACTATGGCTACACCTTC.

The CDR3 DNA sequence: TGTGCCAGCAGCTTACAAACAGGGGGTCAGTTCTTC. Translation gives CASSLQTGGQFF. The genes are TRBV5-6 and TRBJ2-1; TRBD1 aligns across 8 bases. The J segment lost 13 bases and the V segment lost 2 bases, leaving 5 bases of the junction unmatched. The CDR3 sequence is 12 residues long. CDR1 and CDR2 from the germline V gene are SGHDT and YYEEEE.

This clone was found a few times. The rearrangement joins TRBV6-1 to TRBJ1-4; 7 nucleotides align to TRBD1. The CDR3 is 15 residues long. Germline assignment: CDR1 MNHNS and CDR2 SASEGT. Germline trimming cut 4 bases from V and 3 bases from J; bases unmatched to any gene: 5. In DNA, the CDR3 is TGTGCCAGCAGTGGACAGGGTTTGGCTAATGAAAAACTGTTTTTT. The encoded protein is CASSGQGLANEKLFF.

This clone was seen a single time. The rearrangement links TRBV6-5 to TRBJ1-5; no clear D gene. CDR1 MNHEY and CDR2 SVGAGI come from the germline V gene. Between the trimmed V and J ends, which lost 0 bases and 4 bases, there was a span of 10 bases. The CDR3 has 15 residues. This CDR3 reads CASSYSRNLNQPQHF. DNA for the CDR3: TGTGCCAGCAGTTACTCCCGTAACTTGAATCAGCCCCAGCATTTT.

The chain couples TRBV10-2 to TRBJ2-5, with 8 positions matching TRBD2. The V and J ends lost 2 bases and 4 bases, in that order; junction bases with no gene match: 3. The CDR3 length is 14 residues. Germline V gene sequence: CDR1 WSHSY, CDR2 SAAADI. CDR3 nucleotides: TGCGCCAGCAGTGAGAACGGGGGGGGAGAGACCCAGTACTTC. Translation: CASSENGGGETQYF.